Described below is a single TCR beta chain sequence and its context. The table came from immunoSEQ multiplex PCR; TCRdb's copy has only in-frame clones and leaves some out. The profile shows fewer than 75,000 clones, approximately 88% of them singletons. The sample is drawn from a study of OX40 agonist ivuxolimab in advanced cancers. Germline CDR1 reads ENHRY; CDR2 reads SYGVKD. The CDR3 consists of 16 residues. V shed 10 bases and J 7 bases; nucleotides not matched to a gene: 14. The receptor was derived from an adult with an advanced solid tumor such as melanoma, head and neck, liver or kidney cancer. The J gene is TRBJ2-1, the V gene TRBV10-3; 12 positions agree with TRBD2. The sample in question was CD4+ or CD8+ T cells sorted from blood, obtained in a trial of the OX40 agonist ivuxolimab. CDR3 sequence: CATSQRLAGVTNEQFF. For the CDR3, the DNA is TGTGCCACCTCTCAACGACTAGCGGGAGTGACGAATGAGCAGTTCTTC.